This entry lists 26 T cell receptor beta chains sequenced from one sample in a study of PD-1 blockade in classical Hodgkin lymphoma (dated by TCRdb to the early 2020s). The time point label on this specimen signifies: cycle 2 day 1 (C2D1) of nivolumab. Relapse after autologous stem cell transplantation had occurred in all trial patients, and cohorts A, B and C were distinguished by prior brentuximab vedotin exposure. The library came from the immunoSEQ multiplex PCR assay. In its TCRdb copy, this immuneACCESS table keeps in-frame sequences only and misses some clones. Where compared with another copy, unresolved V genes explain less than half of these, and the others have no known cause. This sample gives about 90,000 clones in total; 89% of them show up just once. The ten largest clones represent roughly a tenth of the sample. Sample: peripheral blood mononuclear cells (PBMCs), taken before the second cycle of nivolumab. These receptors originate from a human donor with classical Hodgkin lymphoma.

The V call is TRBV4-1, the J call TRBJ2-2, with TRBD2 as a possible D gene (6 bases). Germline V CDR1 and CDR2: MGHRA, YSYEKL. V was trimmed by 1 base and J by 5 bases, leaving 8 bases between them. This CDR3 is built from 14 residues. CDR3 bases: TGCGCCAGCAGCCAAGTGGGGGGTACCGGGGAGCTGTTTTTT. Its translation: CASSQVGGTGELFF.

The gene calls are TRBV10-3 and TRBJ2-7; 14 nucleotides align to TRBD2. V shed 4 bases and J 5 bases; nucleotides not matched to a gene: 7. This CDR3 spans 16 amino acids. The germline gives CDR1 ENHRY, CDR2 SYGVKD. The CDR3 region is CAISAPPGLAGDEQYF. In DNA form, the CDR3 reads TGTGCCATCAGTGCTCCCCCGGGACTAGCGGGAGACGAGCAGTACTTC.

The J gene is TRBJ1-2, the V gene TRBV7-3; 12 nucleotides line up with TRBD1. The junction had 5 bases not matched to a gene; V was cut back by 5 bases and J by 4 bases. Germline V gene lookup returns CDR1 SGHTA and CDR2 FQGTGA. The CDR3 consists of 15 residues. The CDR3 DNA follows: TGTGCCAGCAGCCCTGGGACAGGGGGCGGCTATGGCTACACCTTC. Its translation: CASSPGTGGGYGYTF.

This chain connects TRBV7-9 to TRBJ2-7; D may match TRBD1 or TRBD2 (5 bases each). V lost 4 bases and J 0 bases, leaving 13 bases between the germline ends. Per the germline V gene, CDR1 is SEHNR and CDR2 is FQNEAQ (reference sequence). This CDR3 has 15 amino acids. As DNA, the CDR3 is TGTGCCAGCAGCTCGGGACCTGAAAGCTCCTACGAGCAGTACTTC. Its protein product is CASSSGPESSYEQYF.

The CDR3 region has the DNA TGTGCCAGCAGCTTAGGGTCGCAAGGAGCTCGGGAGCAGTACTTC. Translating it yields CASSLGSQGAREQYF. The chain couples TRBV13 to TRBJ2-7, with D uncertain. CDR1 and CDR2 from the germline V gene are PRHDT and FYEKMQ (reference sequence). The CDR3 has 15 amino acids. Trimming cost V 0 bases and J 7 bases, with 16 bases left between them.

The chain carries TRBV5-4 and TRBJ1-4; D possibly corresponds to TRBD1 (5 bases). The CDR3 spans 14 residues. Per germline, CDR1 SGHNT and CDR2 YYREEE (reference sequence). The V and J ends lost 4 bases and 8 bases respectively, with 15 bases between them. CDR3 amino acids: CASSRAGFKEKLFF. DNA for the CDR3: TGTGCCAGCAGCCGGGCAGGGTTTAAAGAAAAACTGTTTTTT.

This rearrangement joins TRBV7-9 to TRBJ2-3; D is perhaps TRBD1 or TRBD2 (5 bases each). Trimming shortened V by 7 bases and J by 6 bases, and 17 bases separated the two germline ends. CDR1 SEHNR and CDR2 FQNEAQ come from the germline V gene (reference sequence). The CDR3 loop spans 14 amino acids. CDR3 DNA: TGTGCCAGCACCCTTGGGGGATCAGCGGATACGCAGTATTTT. Encoded protein: CASTLGGSADTQYF.

The CDR3 loop reads CASSLVGGLEAFF. Here the CDR3 DNA reads TGTGCCAGCAGCTTAGTTGGAGGACTTGAAGCTTTCTTT. V gene TRBV11-2 combines with J gene TRBJ1-1; D not certain. The CDR3 loop spans 13 amino acids. Trimming took 1 base from V and 7 from J, leaving 10 bases between them. CDR1 is SGHAT, CDR2 FQNNGV, per germline.

The chain couples TRBV7-9 to TRBJ1-4; D is possibly TRBD1 (5 bases). The ends were cut back, 4 bases at V and 8 bases at J, with 17 bases in the middle. The CDR3 runs to 15 residues. Germline loops: CDR1 SEHNR, CDR2 FQNEAQ (reference sequence). CDR3 nucleotides: TGTGCCAGCAGCTCTCAAGGAGCGGGGCTGGAAAAACTGTTTTTT. Amino acids: CASSSQGAGLEKLFF. The whole variable domain, filled in from reference TRBV7-9 and TRBJ1-4, reads DTGVSQNPRHKITKRGQNVTFRCDPISEHNRLYWYRQTLGQGPEFLTYFQNEAQLEKSRLLSDRFSAERPKGSFSTLEIQRTEQGDSAMYLCASSSQGAGLEKLFFGSGTQLSVL.

The rearrangement links TRBV28 to TRBJ2-2; TRBD2 matches 9 bases. This CDR3 has 16 amino acids. With V trimmed by 4 bases and J by 4 bases, 7 bases remained unmatched. The V gene's germline CDR1 is MDHEN and CDR2 SYDVKM. The CDR3 is CASSYPGLAVTGELFF. The DNA for the CDR3 is TGTGCCAGCAGTTACCCGGGACTAGCTGTCACCGGGGAGCTGTTTTTT.

The chain has TRBV19 and TRBJ2-7; 12 bases are a match to TRBD2. Trimming removed 4 bases from V and 1 base from J; junction bases left unmatched: 2. The germline gives CDR1 LNHDA, CDR2 SQIVND (reference sequence). CDR3 length: 15 residues. CDR3 sequence: CASSTTSGSSYEQYF. The DNA for the CDR3 is TGTGCCAGTAGTACGACTAGCGGGAGTTCCTACGAGCAGTACTTC. Combining the CDR3 with reference TRBV19 and TRBJ2-7 gives the whole variable domain DGGITQSPKYLFRKEGQNVTLSCEQNLNHDAMYWYRQDPGQGLRLIYYSQIVNDFQKGDIAEGYSVSREKKESFPLTVTSAQKNPTAFYLCASSTTSGSSYEQYFGPGTRLTVT.

With respect to this clone: One end of the junction does not line up with germline, which may come from a read error. This rearrangement joins TRBV9 to TRBJ2-7; D unclear. The CDR3 spans 13 residues. The germline CDR1 and CDR2 sequences are SGDLS and YYNGEE. The CDR3 DNA is TGTGCCAGCAGCGTAGATAGCTACAGTCAGAGGCACTTC. Amino acids: CASSVDSYSQRHF.

The chain uses TRBV18 and TRBJ2-7; no definite D call. Germline loops: CDR1 KGHSH, CDR2 LQKENI. CDR3 size: 13 residues. V was shortened by 1 base and J by 9 bases, with 13 bases between the two germline ends. CDR3 DNA: TGTGCCAGCTCACCACAGGATGGGCAAATGCAGTACTTC. Its translation is CASSPQDGQMQYF.

The CDR3 DNA reads as TGCGCCAGCAGCGAGGATGTGGAGACCCAGTACTTC. Its protein is CASSEDVETQYF. The V and J genes are TRBV5-1 and TRBJ2-5; D gene uncertain. Germline assignment: CDR1 SGHRS and CDR2 YFSETQ. Trimming took off 4 bases at V and 5 bases at J, with 9 bases between the two ends. The CDR3 covers 12 residues.

This chain connects TRBV5-1 to TRBJ2-1, with TRBD2 matching 13 bases. Germline CDR1 and CDR2: SGHRS and YFSETQ. This CDR3 is built from 18 residues. Trimming at V came to 0 bases and at J to 7 bases, leaving 10 bases not matched to a gene. CDR3 in amino acids: CASSLAATSGGAENEQFF. The CDR3 nucleotides are TGCGCCAGCAGCTTGGCCGCAACTAGCGGGGGGGCCGAGAATGAGCAGTTCTTC.

The rearrangement uses TRBV19 and TRBJ2-3, with 11 bases identical to TRBD2. Germline CDR1 and CDR2: LNHDA and SQIVND (reference sequence). The CDR3 contains 14 residues. The V gene end was trimmed by 8 bases and the J gene end by 4 bases; junction bases not matched to a gene: 5. CDR3 protein: CASSLAGGSDTQYF. CDR3 DNA sequence: TGTGCCAGTTCTCTAGCGGGAGGCTCAGATACGCAGTATTTT.

The chain has TRBV2 and TRBJ1-1; D perhaps matches TRBD1 (6 bases). V was trimmed by 10 bases and J by 4 bases, leaving 13 bases between them. CDR3 length: 12 amino acids. CDR1 SNHLY and CDR2 FYNNEI come from the germline V gene. In nucleotides, the CDR3 is TGTGCCATTCGTAGAGGGGGCACTGAAGCTTTCTTT. Its protein product is CAIRRGGTEAFF.

This sequence joins TRBV6-6 and TRBJ2-3, with TRBD2 as a possible D gene (6 bases). From germline, CDR1 is MNHNY and CDR2 SVGAGI (reference sequence). CDR3 size: 16 residues. V was pared by 0 bases and J by 1 base, with 11 bases between. CDR3 sequence reads: CASSYSSPGGTDTQYF. For the CDR3, the DNA is TGTGCCAGCAGTTACTCGTCTCCGGGAGGCACAGATACGCAGTATTTT.

This clone has only one observation. This sequence joins TRBV5-1 and TRBJ2-1, with TRBD2 matching over 7 bases. CDR3 length equals 16 residues. The junction had 6 bases not matched to a gene; V was cut back by 1 base and J by 2 bases. From germline, CDR1 is SGHRS and CDR2 YFSETQ. CDR3 nucleotide sequence: TGCGCCAGCAGCTTGCCCACGGGAGGCACCTACAATGAGCAGTTCTTC. Its protein product is CASSLPTGGTYNEQFF.

The CDR3 DNA reads TGTGCCAGCCCCCCCACAGGGGGCGGCAATCAGCCCCAGCATTTT. Encoded protein: CASPPTGGGNQPQHF. The chain recombines TRBV5-8 with TRBJ1-5, with 9 bases lining up with TRBD1. The trim removed 7 bases at V and 2 bases at J, leaving 7 bases unmatched. In germline, CDR1 is SGHTS, CDR2 YDEGEE. The CDR3 has 15 residues.

The chain employs TRBV19 and TRBJ2-5; possible D gene TRBD1, 6 bases. Per germline, CDR1 LNHDA and CDR2 SQIVND (reference sequence). The CDR3 length is 14 residues. The ends were cut back, 6 bases at V and 0 bases at J, with 11 bases in the middle. The CDR3 protein is CASSLRGYQETQYF. The CDR3 DNA sequence: TGTGCCAGTAGCCTAAGGGGGTACCAAGAGACCCAGTACTTC. The whole variable domain, filled in from reference TRBV19 and TRBJ2-5, reads DGGITQSPKYLFRKEGQNVTLSCEQNLNHDAMYWYRQDPGQGLRLIYYSQIVNDFQKGDIAEGYSVSREKKESFPLTVTSAQKNPTAFYLCASSLRGYQETQYFGPGTRLLVL.

This chain connects TRBV6-5 to TRBJ2-7; D is unresolved. V was clipped by 4 bases and J by 7 bases, with 8 bases between them. This CDR3 comprises 11 residues. CDR1 and CDR2 (germline): MNHEY, SVGAGI. The CDR3 spells CASSSIGEQYF. CDR3 nucleotide sequence: TGTGCCAGCAGTTCCATTGGAGAGCAGTACTTC.

The CDR3 region is CASRARGGVNNEQFF. DNA for the CDR3: TGTGCCAGCCGAGCGAGGGGGGGCGTGAACAATGAGCAGTTCTTC. The chain links TRBV2 to TRBJ2-1; D is possibly TRBD2 (7 bases). Trimming pared 8 bases from V and 5 bases from J, leaving 19 bases between. The germline V gene has CDR1 SNHLY and CDR2 FYNNEI. The length of the CDR3 is 15 residues.

The chain is built from TRBV4-1 and TRBJ2-3; TRBD2 is a possible D gene (5 bases). The CDR3 has 17 residues. CDR1 MGHRA and CDR2 YSYEKL come from the germline V gene. The V end lost 2 bases, the J end lost 2 bases, and 17 bases lay between the germline ends. In DNA, the CDR3 is TGCGCCAGCAGCCAAACCACCGGGATTTACAACACAGATACGCAGTATTTT. Residues: CASSQTTGIYNTDTQYF.

This chain uses TRBV16 with TRBJ2-1; 11 positions agree with TRBD1. This CDR3 contains 17 residues. Unmatched junction bases numbered 10, after V lost 6 bases and J lost 3 bases. Germline CDR1 is KGHSY and CDR2 is FQNENV. The CDR3: CASSHSPGTGGYNEQFF. The CDR3 coding sequence is TGTGCCAGCAGTCATAGCCCCGGGACAGGGGGCTACAATGAGCAGTTCTTC.

V gene TRBV25-1 combines with J gene TRBJ2-1; perhaps TRBD1 as D (7 bases). The CDR3 is made up of 17 amino acids. The V gene lost 0 bases and the J gene lost 6 bases, with 18 bases spanning the gap. Germline lookup yields CDR1 MGHDK and CDR2 SYGVNS. The CDR3 coding sequence is TGTGCCAGCAGTGAATATTCAGGGGGGTTCGCTGGCAATGAGCAGTTCTTC. Protein product: CASSEYSGGFAGNEQFF.